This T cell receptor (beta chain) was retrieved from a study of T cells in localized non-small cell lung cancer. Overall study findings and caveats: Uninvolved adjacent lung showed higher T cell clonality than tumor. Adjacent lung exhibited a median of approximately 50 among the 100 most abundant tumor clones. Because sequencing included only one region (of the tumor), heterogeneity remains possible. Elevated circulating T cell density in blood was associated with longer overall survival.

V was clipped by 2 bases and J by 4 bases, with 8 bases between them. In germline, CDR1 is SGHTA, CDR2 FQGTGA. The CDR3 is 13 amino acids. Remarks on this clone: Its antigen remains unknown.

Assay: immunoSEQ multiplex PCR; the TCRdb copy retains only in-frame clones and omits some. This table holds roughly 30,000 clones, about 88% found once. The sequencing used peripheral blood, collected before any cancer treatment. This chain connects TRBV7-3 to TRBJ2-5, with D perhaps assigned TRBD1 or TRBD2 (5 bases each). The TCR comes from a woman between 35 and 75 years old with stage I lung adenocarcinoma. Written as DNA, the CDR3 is TGTGCCAGCAGCTTAGGTGGGGGAGAGACCCAGTACTTC. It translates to CASSLGGGETQYF. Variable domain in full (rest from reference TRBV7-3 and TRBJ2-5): GAGVSQTPSNKVTEKGKYVELRCDPISGHTALYWYRQSLGQGPEFLIYFQGTGAADDSGLPNDRFFAVRPEGSVSTLKIQRTERGDSAVYLCASSLGGGETQYFGPGTRLLVL.